The entry that follows covers one TCR beta chain sequence. Which antigen it targets is not known. No per-base quality is available; no much larger clone lies one base away. The data are from a study of shared clonotypes between healthy human individuals (dated by TCRdb to about 2020). Some background on the complete study: Two women and a few men aged 18 to 49 years were included in the cohort. For each donor, CD4 naive and CD4 memory were each given three plates, CD8 naive was given two plates, and CD8 memory was given one plate. The study deeply sequenced blood TCR repertoires of about 5 healthy adults to estimate repertoire size and the extent of clonotype sharing between individuals. Different laboratories and diverse techniques were used to prepare libraries and sequence TCR repertoires, to increase sequencing depth and limit assay-specific biases. Leukapheresis yielded between about 0.9 and 8.9 billion PBMCs per donor.

Study-wide conclusions, independent of this receptor: Compared with non-shared clonotypes, the clonotypes found in all four sorted-subset donors had higher generation probabilities. Even with the large sequencing depth, rarefaction of the sorted-subset datasets indicated that sequencing was incomplete. Pairwise subsampling led to the expectation that sequencing depth would affect the degree of clonotype sharing among donors. Naive subsets generally had larger estimated clonotype richness than memory subsets did. The genetic and exposure-history diversity represented was limited by the small number of donors. Sampling was restricted to blood, and TCR repertoires in tissue are likely to differ from TCR repertoires in blood. Across four donors, roughly 5.4% of naive CD4, roughly 3.4% of naive CD8, about 2% of memory CD4, and about 0.44% of memory CD8 clonotypes were shared.

There are 13 amino acids in the CDR3, from cysteine to phenylalanine inclusive. Here the CDR3 DNA is all that survives: 39 bases in frame from base 1. CDR1 and CDR2 (MGHRA, YSYEKL) derive from the germline V gene. V was cut back by 4 bases and J by 5 bases, leaving a gap of 11 bases between them. For the CD8 naive samples, CD45RO-negative cells were positively selected for CCR7, yielding a CD45RA+CCR7+ population from which TemRA cells were excluded. Healthy HIV-negative adults with no recently reported acute infections or vaccinations were included as donors. Only Caucasian adults living in Nashville, Tennessee, USA were represented among the donors. Blood was collected by leukapheresis, and PBMCs were isolated by Ficoll-Histopaque density gradient centrifugation and then cryopreserved in liquid nitrogen vapor phase. Analytical flow cytometry was used to check the purity and quantity of every magnetically sorted T cell population. From each sorted fraction, genomic DNA was isolated and quantified by UV absorbance on a Nanodrop 2000c.

Using the deep immunoSEQ assay, multiplex PCR amplified TCR CDR3 regions from genomic DNA. For each cell subset, the extracted genomic DNA was distributed evenly across all wells of several immunoSEQ 96-well plates, and each plate served as one replicate. Each replicate PCR for sorted subsets received roughly 0.2 ug genomic DNA, equal to about 30,000 T cell genomes. The purified libraries were quantified using a Qubit 3.0 fluorometer, sized with a Bioanalyzer 2100, and then quantified again using the KAPA Library Quantification kit. Every immunoSEQ 96-well plate was sequenced on a separate single-read 150-cycle Illumina NextSeq 550 flow cell. The authors' pipeline ran thus. Because only junctional sequences without quality scores were contained in the immunoSEQ output, filtering matching that applied to full-length reads could not be performed. To assign V/J genes and CDR3, sequences were annotated against IMGT germline references using PyIR, a Python wrapper for IgBLAST v1.9. Any read was removed if the V/J assignment was weak (E-value above 1e-6), the CDR3 was missing, or the read contained stop codons, out-of-frame junctions, or ambiguous translated residues. V3J clonotypes were defined as sequences sharing an identical inferred V gene, J gene, and CDR3 amino acid sequence. Percentage overlap between repertoires was computed as shared unique clonotypes divided by the size of the smaller repertoire. RTK rarefaction, the Chao1 estimator, and Recon v2.1 estimates of unobserved clonotypes were used to assess repertoire richness. Generation probabilities for all TCRbeta clonotypes obtained by the gDNA method from four donors were computed using OLGA. As stored in TCRdb, this immuneACCESS dataset retains in-frame rearrangements with V and J assigned. A fraction of the clones does not appear; measured against another copy, unresolved V genes explain less than half of the discrepancy, and the remainder lacks a known reason. Clonal size and the V and J genes are those of that table, whereas D and trimming came from the DNA. The sample has about 2.1 million clones on record, about 94% of them singletons. The top ten clones comprise less than 2% of the sample.

This chain joins TRBV4-1 to TRBJ1-1; the D region possibly corresponds to TRBD1 (5 bases align). Source material: naive CD8+ T cells from PBMCs. The cell subset or site label for this specimen denotes: CD45RA+CCR7+. This sequence originates from a man younger than 35 in good health. Some clones in this sample may be carry-over from other donors' samples. The CDR3: CASSLSGGTEAFF. The base sequence is TGCGCCAGCAGCCTTTCCGGGGGTACTGAAGCTTTCTTT.